These T cell receptor beta chains were read from a single sample in a study of shared clonotypes between healthy human individuals. Sequencing used immunoSEQ multiplex PCR; TCRdb keeps in-frame clones, though not all of them. The sample records hundreds of thousands of clones, approximately 74% being singletons. Sequenced sample: memory CD4+ T cells sorted from blood. The receptors derive from a woman younger than 45 in good health. The CDR3 runs from the conserved cysteine through the conserved F or W. A D gene is named only where the DNA matches it firmly. A row's size may be missing; if present it is once, few, many or a size class.

CDR3 protein: CASSVEGAEEFF; CDR3 DNA: TGTGCCAGCAGCGTAGAGGGGGCGGAGGAGTTCTTC; clone size: .; J gene: TRBJ2-1; D gene: TRBD1; V gene: TRBV9
CDR3 protein: CASSDPSGLNNEQFF; CDR3 DNA: TGCGCCAGCAGTGATCCTAGCGGGCTGAACAATGAGCAGTTCTTC; clone size: .; J gene: TRBJ2-1; D gene: TRBD2; V gene: TRBV10-1
CDR3 protein: CASSPTGYFNYGYTF; CDR3 DNA: TGTGCCAGCAGTCCGACAGGGTATTTTAACTATGGCTACACCTTC; clone size: .; J gene: TRBJ1-2; D gene: TRBD1; V gene: TRBV28
CDR3 protein: CASSEIGQGGGYTF; CDR3 DNA: TGTGCCAGCAGTGAAATAGGACAGGGGGGTGGCTACACCTTC; clone size: once; J gene: TRBJ1-2; D gene: TRBD1; V gene: TRBV6-1
CDR3 protein: CASSLRDKLNQPQHF; CDR3 DNA: TGTGCCAGCAGCCTCCGGGACAAACTCAATCAGCCCCAGCATTTT; clone size: .; J gene: TRBJ1-5; D gene: .; V gene: TRBV7-8
CDR3 protein: CASSPQEYTDTQYF; CDR3 DNA: TGTGCCAGTAGTCCCCAGGAATACACAGATACGCAGTATTTT; clone size: .; J gene: TRBJ2-3; D gene: .; V gene: TRBV19
CDR3 protein: CASTPPQYF; CDR3 DNA: TGTGCCAGCACTCCCCCCCAGTACTTC; clone size: .; J gene: TRBJ2-5; D gene: .; V gene: TRBV3-1/TRBV3-2
CDR3 protein: CATSRDRESEQYF; CDR3 DNA: TGTGCCACCAGCAGAGATCGTGAATCCGAGCAGTACTTC; clone size: .; J gene: TRBJ2-7; D gene: .; V gene: TRBV15
CDR3 protein: CASTRPGATEAFF; CDR3 DNA: TGTGCCAGCACCCGGCCAGGGGCCACTGAAGCTTTCTTT; clone size: .; J gene: TRBJ1-1; D gene: .; V gene: TRBV28
CDR3 protein: CASSVDRDRVYEQYF; CDR3 DNA: TGTGCCAGCAGCGTCGACCGGGACAGGGTTTACGAGCAGTACTTC; clone size: once; J gene: TRBJ2-7; D gene: TRBD1; V gene: TRBV5-4
CDR3 protein: CASSPAGVYSNQPQHF; CDR3 DNA: TGTGCCAGCTCACCGGCAGGGGTCTATAGCAATCAGCCCCAGCATTTT; clone size: .; J gene: TRBJ1-5; D gene: .; V gene: TRBV18
CDR3 protein: CASRWDQSTGELFF; CDR3 DNA: TGTGCCAGCCGCTGGGACCAATCCACCGGGGAGCTGTTTTTT; clone size: .; J gene: TRBJ2-2; D gene: .; V gene: TRBV6-4
CDR3 protein: CASSMRNSGLLGGYTF; CDR3 DNA: TGTGCCAGCAGTATGAGGAACAGCGGACTTCTGGGAGGCTACACCTTC; clone size: .; J gene: TRBJ1-2; D gene: .; V gene: TRBV28
CDR3 protein: CASSLQTGHRTDTQYF; CDR3 DNA: TGTGCCAGCAGCCTCCAGACGGGACACCGCACAGATACGCAGTATTTT; clone size: once; J gene: TRBJ2-3; D gene: .; V gene: TRBV7-9
CDR3 protein: CASSSAAGVTPLHF; CDR3 DNA: TGCGCCAGCAGTTCGGCCGCCGGGGTGACACCCCTCCACTTT; clone size: .; J gene: TRBJ1-6; D gene: .; V gene: TRBV5-1
CDR3 protein: CASSSSGRISYNEQFF; CDR3 DNA: TGTGCCAGCAGTTCCAGCGGGAGAATCTCCTACAATGAGCAGTTCTTC; clone size: .; J gene: TRBJ2-1; D gene: TRBD2; V gene: TRBV27
CDR3 protein: CASSPQTGVPHEQYF; CDR3 DNA: TGTGCCAGCAGTCCCCAGACAGGGGTGCCCCACGAGCAGTACTTC; clone size: .; J gene: TRBJ2-7; D gene: TRBD1; V gene: TRBV28
CDR3 protein: CASSPRGGGSPGELFF; CDR3 DNA: TGTGCCAGCAGCCCCCGTGGGGGCGGGAGTCCCGGGGAGCTGTTTTTT; clone size: .; J gene: TRBJ2-2; D gene: .; V gene: TRBV7-9
CDR3 protein: CASSPYTDNEQFF; CDR3 DNA: TGTGCCAGCAGCCCCTACACGGACAATGAGCAGTTCTTC; clone size: .; J gene: TRBJ2-1; D gene: .; V gene: TRBV7-2
CDR3 protein: CASSPGTGLASYEQYF; CDR3 DNA: TGTGCCAGCAGCCCTGGAACAGGACTAGCTTCCTACGAGCAGTACTTC; clone size: .; J gene: TRBJ2-7; D gene: TRBD2; V gene: TRBV7-8
CDR3 protein: CASSVGEAGELFF; CDR3 DNA: TGTGCCAGCAGTGTGGGGGAGGCCGGGGAGCTGTTTTTT; clone size: .; J gene: TRBJ2-2; D gene: .; V gene: TRBV2
CDR3 protein: CAWSRQVDQPQHF; CDR3 DNA: TGTGCCTGGAGTCGGCAGGTGGATCAGCCCCAGCATTTT; clone size: .; J gene: TRBJ1-5; D gene: .; V gene: TRBV30